This TCR beta chain was retrieved from a study of spatial heterogeneity in lung cancer. Across the study: A unique TCR and UMI combination showed up more than ten times in raw reads, on average.

This CDR3 is 11 amino acids long. V was pared by 4 bases and J by 3 bases, with 7 bases between. Germline lookup yields CDR1 DFQATT and CDR2 SNEGSKA (reference sequence). This clonotype has just a few counts. Time point given: sample taken at primary tumor resection. In each case, whole RNA from tumor, nontumor lung or frozen PBMC was sequenced unsorted. All TCR cDNA molecules were individually tagged with a unique molecular identifier. One entry per CDR3 protein results from TCRdb running MiXCR on the 5' RACE reads. Here the sample spans more than 85,000 distinct CDR3 sequences, roughly 9.5% being singletons.

The chain recombines TRBV20-1 with TRBJ2-7; D remains unclear. The clonotype comes from a male donor with early-stage non-small cell lung cancer. Here the sequenced sample was PBMCs, taken at surgery. In DNA, the CDR3 is TGCAGTGCTATTTGGGACTACGAGCAGTACTTC. Its protein product is CSAIWDYEQYF.